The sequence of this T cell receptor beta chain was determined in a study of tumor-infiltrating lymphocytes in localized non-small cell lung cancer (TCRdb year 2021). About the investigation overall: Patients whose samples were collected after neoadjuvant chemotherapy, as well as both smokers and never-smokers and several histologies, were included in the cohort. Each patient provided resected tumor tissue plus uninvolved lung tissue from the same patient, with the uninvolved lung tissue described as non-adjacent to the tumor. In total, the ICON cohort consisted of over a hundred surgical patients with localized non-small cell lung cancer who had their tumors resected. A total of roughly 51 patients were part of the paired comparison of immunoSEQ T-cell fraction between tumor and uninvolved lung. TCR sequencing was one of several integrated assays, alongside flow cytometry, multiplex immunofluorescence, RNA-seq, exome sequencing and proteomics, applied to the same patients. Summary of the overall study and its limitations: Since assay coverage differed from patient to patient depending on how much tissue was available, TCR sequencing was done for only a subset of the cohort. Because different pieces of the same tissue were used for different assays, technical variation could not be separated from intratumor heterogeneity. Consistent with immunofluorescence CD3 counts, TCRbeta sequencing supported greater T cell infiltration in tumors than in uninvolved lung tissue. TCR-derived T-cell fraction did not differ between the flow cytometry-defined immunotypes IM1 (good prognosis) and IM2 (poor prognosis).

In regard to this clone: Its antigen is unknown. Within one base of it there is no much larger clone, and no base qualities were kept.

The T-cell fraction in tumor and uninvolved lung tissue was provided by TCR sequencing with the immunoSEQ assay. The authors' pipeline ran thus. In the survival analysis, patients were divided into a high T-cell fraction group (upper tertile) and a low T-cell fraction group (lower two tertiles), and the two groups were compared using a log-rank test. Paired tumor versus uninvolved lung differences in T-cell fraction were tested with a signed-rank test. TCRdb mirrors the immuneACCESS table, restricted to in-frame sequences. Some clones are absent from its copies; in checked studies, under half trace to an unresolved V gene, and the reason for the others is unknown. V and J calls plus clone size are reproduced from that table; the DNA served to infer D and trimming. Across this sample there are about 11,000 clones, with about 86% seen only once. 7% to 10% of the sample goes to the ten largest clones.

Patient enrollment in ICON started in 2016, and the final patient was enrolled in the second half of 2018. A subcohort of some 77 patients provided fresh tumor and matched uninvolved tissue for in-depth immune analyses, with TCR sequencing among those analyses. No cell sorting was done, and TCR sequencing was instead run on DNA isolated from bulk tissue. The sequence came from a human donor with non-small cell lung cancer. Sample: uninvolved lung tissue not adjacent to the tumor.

The DNA is as follows: TGTGCCAGCTCCCTGGGTTTTAGGGACGAGCAGTACTTC. It is translated as CASSLGFRDEQYF. The chain joins TRBV18 to TRBJ2-7, with no reliable assignment of the D segment. CDR1 is given as KGHSH and CDR2 as LQKENI, both from the germline V gene. V was cut back by 6 bases and J by 5 bases, leaving a gap of 14 bases between them. Including the terminal cysteine and phenylalanine, the CDR3 comprises 13 residues. The only DNA kept is the CDR3, 39 bases in frame from the first base.